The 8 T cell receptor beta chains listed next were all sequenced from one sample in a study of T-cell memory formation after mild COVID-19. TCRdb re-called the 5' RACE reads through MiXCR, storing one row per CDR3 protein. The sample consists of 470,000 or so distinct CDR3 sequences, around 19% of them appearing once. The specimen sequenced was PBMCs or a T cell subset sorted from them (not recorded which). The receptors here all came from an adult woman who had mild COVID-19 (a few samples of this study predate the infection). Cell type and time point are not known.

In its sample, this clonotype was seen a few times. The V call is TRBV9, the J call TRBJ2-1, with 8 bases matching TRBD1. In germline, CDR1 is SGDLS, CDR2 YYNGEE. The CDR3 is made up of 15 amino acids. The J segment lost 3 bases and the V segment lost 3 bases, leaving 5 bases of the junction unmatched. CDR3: CASSATRGLYNEQFF. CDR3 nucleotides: TGTGCCAGCAGCGCTACCAGGGGGCTCTACAATGAGCAGTTCTTC.

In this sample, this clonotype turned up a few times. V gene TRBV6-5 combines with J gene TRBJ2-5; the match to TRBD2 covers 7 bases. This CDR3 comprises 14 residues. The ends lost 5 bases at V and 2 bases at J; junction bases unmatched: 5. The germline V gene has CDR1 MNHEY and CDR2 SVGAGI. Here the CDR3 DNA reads TGTGCCAGCAGTCGGGACTACCGGCAAGAGACCCAGTACTTC. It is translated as CASSRDYRQETQYF.

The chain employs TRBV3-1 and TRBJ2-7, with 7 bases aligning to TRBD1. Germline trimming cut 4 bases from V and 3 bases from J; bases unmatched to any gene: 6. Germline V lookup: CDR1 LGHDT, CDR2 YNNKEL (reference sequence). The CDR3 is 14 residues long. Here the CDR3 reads CASSPWTGRYEQYF. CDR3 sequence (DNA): TGTGCCAGCAGCCCTTGGACAGGCCGCTACGAGCAGTACTTC.

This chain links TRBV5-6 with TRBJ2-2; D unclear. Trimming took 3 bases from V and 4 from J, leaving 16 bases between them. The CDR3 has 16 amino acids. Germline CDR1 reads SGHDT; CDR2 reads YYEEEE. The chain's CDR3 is CASSYKNEWRTGELFF. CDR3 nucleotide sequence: TGTGCCAGCAGCTACAAGAATGAGTGGCGCACCGGGGAGCTGTTTTTT.

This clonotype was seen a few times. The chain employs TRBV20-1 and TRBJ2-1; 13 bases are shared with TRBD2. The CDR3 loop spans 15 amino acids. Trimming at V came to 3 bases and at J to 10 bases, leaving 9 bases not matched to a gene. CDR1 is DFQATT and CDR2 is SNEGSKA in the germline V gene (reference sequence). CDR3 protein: CSASKGLAGKREQFF. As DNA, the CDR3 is TGCAGTGCTAGCAAGGGACTAGCGGGAAAGAGGGAGCAGTTCTTC.

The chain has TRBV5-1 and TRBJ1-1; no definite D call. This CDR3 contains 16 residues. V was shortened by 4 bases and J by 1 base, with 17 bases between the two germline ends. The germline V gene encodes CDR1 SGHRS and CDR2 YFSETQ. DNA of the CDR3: TGCGCCAGCAGCCCACGGTCCGTGGAGGCGAACACTGAAGCTTTCTTT. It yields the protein CASSPRSVEANTEAFF. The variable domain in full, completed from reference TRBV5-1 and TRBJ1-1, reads KAGVTQTPRYLIKTRGQQVTLSCSPISGHRSVSWYQQTPGQGLQFLFEYFSETQRNKGNFPGRFSGRQFSNSRSEMNVSTLELGDSALYLCASSPRSVEANTEAFFGQGTRLTVV.

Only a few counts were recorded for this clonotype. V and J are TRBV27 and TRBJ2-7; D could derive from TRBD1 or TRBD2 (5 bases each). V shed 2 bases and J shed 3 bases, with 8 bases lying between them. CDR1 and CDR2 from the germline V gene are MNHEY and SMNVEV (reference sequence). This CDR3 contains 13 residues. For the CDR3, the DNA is TGTGCCAGCAGTTTACGGGACGGCTACGAGCAGTACTTC. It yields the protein CASSLRDGYEQYF.

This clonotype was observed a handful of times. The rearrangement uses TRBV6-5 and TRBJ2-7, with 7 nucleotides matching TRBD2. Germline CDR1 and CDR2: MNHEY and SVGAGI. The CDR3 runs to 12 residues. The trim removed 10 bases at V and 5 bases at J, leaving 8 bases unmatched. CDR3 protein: CATGRAGDEQYF. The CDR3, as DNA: TGTGCCACCGGCAGGGCGGGGGACGAGCAGTACTTC.